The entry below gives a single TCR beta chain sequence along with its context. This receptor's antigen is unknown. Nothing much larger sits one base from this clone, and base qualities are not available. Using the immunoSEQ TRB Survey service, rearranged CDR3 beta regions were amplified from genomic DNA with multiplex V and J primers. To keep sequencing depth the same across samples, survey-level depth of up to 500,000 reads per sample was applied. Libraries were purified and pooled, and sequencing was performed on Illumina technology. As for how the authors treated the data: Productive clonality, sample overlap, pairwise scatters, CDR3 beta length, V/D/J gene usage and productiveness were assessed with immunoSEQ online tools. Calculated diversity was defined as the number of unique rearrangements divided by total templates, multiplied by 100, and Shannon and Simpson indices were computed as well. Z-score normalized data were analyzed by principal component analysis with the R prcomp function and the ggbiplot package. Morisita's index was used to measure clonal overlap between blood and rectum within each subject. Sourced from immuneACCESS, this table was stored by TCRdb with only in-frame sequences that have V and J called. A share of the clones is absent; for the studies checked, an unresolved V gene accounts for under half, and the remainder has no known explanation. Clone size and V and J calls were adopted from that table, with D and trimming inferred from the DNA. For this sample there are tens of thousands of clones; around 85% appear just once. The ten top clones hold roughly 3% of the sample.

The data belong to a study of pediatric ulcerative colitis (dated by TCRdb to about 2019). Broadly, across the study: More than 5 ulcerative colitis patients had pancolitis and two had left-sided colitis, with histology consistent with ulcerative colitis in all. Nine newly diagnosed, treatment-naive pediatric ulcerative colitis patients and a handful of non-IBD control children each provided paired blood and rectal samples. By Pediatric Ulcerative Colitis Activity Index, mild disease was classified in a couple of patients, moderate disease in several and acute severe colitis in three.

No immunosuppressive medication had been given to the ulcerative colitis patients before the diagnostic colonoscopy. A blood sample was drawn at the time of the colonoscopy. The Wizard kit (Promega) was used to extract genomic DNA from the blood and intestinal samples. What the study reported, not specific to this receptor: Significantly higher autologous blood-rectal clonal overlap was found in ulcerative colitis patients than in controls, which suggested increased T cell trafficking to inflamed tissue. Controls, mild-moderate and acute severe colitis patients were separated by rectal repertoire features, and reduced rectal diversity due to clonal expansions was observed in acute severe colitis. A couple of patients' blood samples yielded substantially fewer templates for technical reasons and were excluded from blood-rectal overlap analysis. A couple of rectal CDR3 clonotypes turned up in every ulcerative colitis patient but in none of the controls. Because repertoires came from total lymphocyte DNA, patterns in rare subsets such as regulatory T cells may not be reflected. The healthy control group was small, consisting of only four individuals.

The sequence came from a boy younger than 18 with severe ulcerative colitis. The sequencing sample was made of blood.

The CDR3 loop reads CASSQVQGAAKNIQYF. In nucleotides, the sequence is TGCGCCAGCAGCCAAGTCCAGGGGGCGGCCAAAAACATTCAGTACTTC. The sequence links TRBV4-1 to TRBJ2-4, and 8 junction bases match TRBD1. CDR1 is given as MGHRA and CDR2 as YSYEKL, both from the germline V gene. Inclusive of the bounding cysteine and phenylalanine, the CDR3 is 16 residues long. Only CDR3 DNA is held: 48 bases, read in frame from base 1. Trimming takes 1 base off V and 1 base off J; junction bases not matched to a gene: 3.